The next 17 T cell receptor beta chains were all read from a single sample in a study of early T cells in non-severe SARS-CoV-2 infection. MiXCR was run by TCRdb on the 5' RACE reads, yielding one entry per CDR3 protein. The table has approximately 77,000 distinct CDR3 sequences, 5% seen once. The source material was whole blood, sampled at baseline. The receptors here all came from an adult who was a healthcare worker with PCR-confirmed SARS-CoV-2 infection or an uninfected control (not recorded which).

This clonotype showed up just a few times. J is TRBJ2-1 and V is TRBV27, with no clear D. The CDR3 runs to 14 residues. V lost 5 bases and J 0 bases, leaving 8 bases between the germline ends. Germline V lookup: CDR1 MNHEY, CDR2 SMNVEV (reference sequence). This CDR3 is CASSMQDSYNEQFF. CDR3 bases: TGTGCCAGCAGTATGCAGGACTCCTACAATGAGCAGTTCTTC.

The chain has TRBV7-9 and TRBJ2-1, with D possibly being TRBD1 (7 bases). The V and J ends lost 6 bases and 2 bases respectively, with 14 bases between them. The CDR3 spans 15 residues. CDR1 is SEHNR and CDR2 is FQNEAQ in the germline V gene (reference sequence). The CDR3 reads CASSKGGGAYNEQFF. The CDR3 DNA is TGTGCCAGCAGTAAAGGAGGGGGCGCCTACAATGAGCAGTTCTTC.

This clonotype appeared a few times. This chain links TRBV28 with TRBJ2-1; D is perhaps TRBD1 (6 bases). The V gene lost 6 bases and the J gene lost 0 bases, with 15 bases spanning the gap. The CDR3 runs to 16 residues. Germline V lookup: CDR1 MDHEN, CDR2 SYDVKM. The CDR3 DNA sequence: TGTGCCAGCAGAGACGACAGGATCATCTCCTACAATGAGCAGTTCTTC. Its protein is CASRDDRIISYNEQFF.

V and J are TRBV3-1 and TRBJ2-1; 10 bases are a match to TRBD1. V lost 0 bases to trimming and J lost 4 bases; unmatched junction nucleotides: 9. The length of the CDR3 is 18 residues. The germline V gene encodes CDR1 LGHDT and CDR2 YNNKEL (reference sequence). CDR3 sequence reads: CASSQDRLGTGAYNEQFF. DNA of the CDR3: TGTGCCAGCAGCCAAGATAGGTTAGGGACAGGGGCGTACAATGAGCAGTTCTTC.

In its sample, this clonotype was seen many times. J is TRBJ2-3 and V is TRBV7-8; 9 bases line up with TRBD2. CDR1 is SGHVS, CDR2 FQNEAQ, per germline. This CDR3 has 16 amino acids. Trimming removed 6 bases from V and 4 bases from J; junction bases left unmatched: 11. CDR3 bases: TGTGCCAGCAGGGGGTCCGAGCAGCGGGAGGCAGATACGCAGTATTTT. The encoded protein is CASRGSEQREADTQYF.

This clonotype was counted many times. Here the CDR3 reads CASTGGSSYNEQFF. DNA for the CDR3: TGTGCCAGTACGGGCGGGAGCTCCTACAATGAGCAGTTCTTC. The chain links TRBV19 to TRBJ2-1, with TRBD2 identical over 7 bases. CDR1 LNHDA and CDR2 SQIVND come from the germline V gene (reference sequence). This CDR3 is built from 14 residues. V dropped 7 bases and J dropped 0; count of bases not matched to a gene: 3.

This clonotype was counted at least ten times. The chain couples TRBV29-1 to TRBJ2-5; 9 nucleotides match TRBD2. V shed 4 bases, J shed 3 bases, and the junction held 6 bases outside the gene matches. Per germline, CDR1 SQVTM and CDR2 ANQGSEA. The CDR3 has 14 amino acids. The CDR3 DNA is TGCAGCGTTGCCGCGGGAGGGGCGAAAGAGACCCAGTACTTC. Its protein is CSVAAGGAKETQYF.

This CDR3 reads CASSLESGWGQNIQYF. The CDR3 bases are TGCGCCAGCAGCTTGGAGAGCGGATGGGGCCAAAACATTCAGTACTTC. V and J are TRBV5-1 and TRBJ2-4; tentatively, D is TRBD1 or TRBD2 (5 bases each). V was pared by 0 bases and J by 5 bases, with 15 bases between. Germline CDR1 SGHRS, CDR2 YFSETQ. This CDR3 is built from 16 residues.

V and J are TRBV4-1 and TRBJ2-1, with a weak D call TRBD1 (5 bases). The CDR3 sequence is 11 residues long. V lost 4 bases, J lost 10 bases, and 8 bases lay in between. Germline V lookup: CDR1 MGHRA, CDR2 YSYEKL. The CDR3 DNA is TGCGCCAGCAGCCGGAAGGGGGAGCAGTTCTTC. This gives the protein CASSRKGEQFF.

The chain recombines TRBV12-3 or TRBV12-4 with TRBJ1-2; D call uncertain. The V and J ends lost 6 bases and 1 base respectively, with 6 bases between them. This CDR3 region has 12 residues. CDR3 region: CASRGLNYGYTF. CDR3 sequence (DNA): TGTGCCAGCAGAGGACTTAACTATGGCTACACCTTC.

There are a few counts of this clonotype. The chain recombines TRBV7-3 with TRBJ2-1; 14 positions agree with TRBD2. V shed 5 bases, J shed 7 bases, and the junction held 10 bases outside the gene matches. CDR1 is SGHTA, CDR2 FQGTGA, per germline. There are 17 residues in the CDR3. The CDR3 region has the DNA TGTGCCAGCAGCGCCCTTGGGACTAGCGGGAGAGGGAATGAGCAGTTCTTC. The encoded protein is CASSALGTSGRGNEQFF.

This clonotype was seen at least ten times. This chain uses TRBV7-6 with TRBJ2-1, with 11 bases fitting TRBD2. Trimming took 5 bases from V and 2 from J; bases not matched to a gene: 5. From germline, CDR1 is SGHVS and CDR2 FNYEAQ. The CDR3 is 16 amino acids. The DNA for the CDR3 is TGTGCCAGCAGCCCTGGGACTAGCGGCCCCTACAATGAGCAGTTCTTC. Protein sequence: CASSPGTSGPYNEQFF.

V is TRBV5-1 and J is TRBJ2-7; 7 nucleotides line up with TRBD2. The V gene end was trimmed by 4 bases and the J gene end by 0 bases; junction bases not matched to a gene: 4. The CDR3 covers 14 residues. The V gene's germline CDR1 is SGHRS and CDR2 YFSETQ. The CDR3 nucleotides are TGCGCCAGCAGCGTGGGACTAAACTCCTACGAGCAGTACTTC. Protein sequence: CASSVGLNSYEQYF.

The rearrangement uses TRBV7-8 and TRBJ1-2; unclear D gene. V lost 0 bases, J lost 9 bases, and 11 bases lay in between. CDR1 is SGHVS and CDR2 is FQNEAQ in the germline V gene. The CDR3 contains 13 residues. CDR3 loop: CASSLAQDRSYTF. The CDR3 DNA sequence: TGTGCCAGCAGCTTAGCGCAGGATAGGAGCTACACCTTC.

This clonotype appeared many times. The rearrangement links TRBV20-1 to TRBJ2-6; D is perhaps TRBD2 (5 bases). The germline CDR1 and CDR2 sequences are DFQATT and SNEGSKA (reference sequence). The CDR3 runs 14 residues. With 1 base removed from V and 4 bases from J, the gap between germline ends came to 8 bases. In nucleotides, the CDR3 is TGCAGTGCTAGAGCCGCGGGCGGGGCCAACGTCCTGACTTTC. It encodes CSARAAGGANVLTF.

This clonotype has at least ten counts. This chain links TRBV18 with TRBJ1-6; unclear D gene. The V end was cut by 2 bases, the J end by 9 bases, with 32 bases between. The CDR3 runs to 21 residues. Germline V lookup: CDR1 KGHSH, CDR2 LQKENI. In DNA, the CDR3 is TGTGCCAGCTCACCAACTTATTATCGGGAGACCGAACCGACGGCAGGTTCACCCCTCCACTTT. It is translated as CASSPTYYRETEPTAGSPLHF. Filled out from reference TRBV18 and TRBJ1-6, the complete variable domain reads NAGVMQNPRHLVRRRGQEARLRCSPMKGHSHVYWYRQLPEEGLKFMVYLQKENIIDESGMPKERFSAEFPKEGPSILRIQQVVRGDSAAYFCASSPTYYRETEPTAGSPLHFGNGTRLTVT.

The chain uses TRBV3-1 and TRBJ1-1, with 8 bases fitting TRBD1. From germline, CDR1 is LGHDT and CDR2 YNNKEL (reference sequence). This CDR3 is 14 amino acids long. V lost 5 bases, J lost 0 bases, and 2 bases stayed unmatched. CDR3 DNA sequence: TGTGCCAGCAGCGCGGGACAGGTGAACACTGAAGCTTTCTTT. Protein product: CASSAGQVNTEAFF.